The 17 T cell receptor beta chains below were found in one sample sequenced in a study of blood T cell repertoires in COVID-19 (dated by TCRdb to about 2020). Library creation used the immunoSEQ multiplex PCR assay. TCRdb took over this immuneACCESS table, retaining in-frame rearrangements with V and J assigned. Such tables are incomplete; in checked studies, under half of the missing clones stem from an unresolved V gene, and the remainder is unexplained. This sample gives tens of thousands of clones in total; 60% to 85% of them show up just once. The ten biggest clones cover roughly 45% of the sample. Sequencing used peripheral blood. All receptors come from a human donor in a cohort sampled during active COVID-19.

In its sample, this clone was seen many times. The chain uses TRBV5-1 and TRBJ2-2, with TRBD1 matching 11 bases. The CDR3 contains 16 residues. The ends lost 3 bases at V and 5 bases at J; junction bases unmatched: 6. Germline V CDR1 and CDR2: SGHRS, YFSETQ. The CDR3 nucleotides read TGCGCCAGCAGCTCTCAGGGACAGGGGGTTACCGGGGAGCTGTTTTTT. Residues: CASSSQGQGVTGELFF. Using reference TRBV5-1 and TRBJ2-2 for the parts outside the CDR3, the full variable domain is KAGVTQTPRYLIKTRGQQVTLSCSPISGHRSVSWYQQTPGQGLQFLFEYFSETQRNKGNFPGRFSGRQFSNSRSEMNVSTLELGDSALYLCASSSQGQGVTGELFFGEGSRLTVL.

The chain uses TRBV4-3 and TRBJ2-3; D is perhaps TRBD2 (6 bases). Germline V gene lookup returns CDR1 LGHNA and CDR2 YSLEER. This CDR3 contains 17 residues. V gave up 0 bases and J gave up 0 bases, with 13 bases separating them. The CDR3 coding sequence is TGCGCCAGCAGCCAAGATTGGCGGGATAAGAGCACAGATACGCAGTATTTT. This codes for CASSQDWRDKSTDTQYF.

The rearrangement uses TRBV19 and TRBJ2-3, with 11 bases identical to TRBD2. CDR1 is LNHDA and CDR2 is SQIVND in the germline V gene (reference sequence). V shed 5 bases and J 4 bases; nucleotides not matched to a gene: 8. The length of the CDR3 is 16 residues. The CDR3 DNA follows: TGTGCCAGTAGTGGCCGACTAGCGGGAAGGCCAGATACGCAGTATTTT. It codes for CASSGRLAGRPDTQYF.

V and J are TRBV28 and TRBJ2-1; D may be TRBD2 (5 bases). Per germline, CDR1 MDHEN and CDR2 SYDVKM. Trimming stripped 4 bases from V and 10 bases from J, with 17 bases between. This CDR3 is 14 amino acids long. As DNA, the CDR3 is TGTGCCAGCAGTTCCCCTCACCACTCGGGGGAGCAGTTCTTC. Translation: CASSSPHHSGEQFF.

This clone was counted once. The V call is TRBV27, the J call TRBJ1-2, with 11 bases aligning to TRBD1. The CDR3 covers 15 residues. Germline assignment: CDR1 MNHEY and CDR2 SMNVEV (reference sequence). V trimming: 5 bases; J trimming: 7 bases; junction bases outside the gene matches: 9. CDR3 in DNA: TGTGCCAGCAGTGCTCCGGGACAGGGGGTTATTGGCTACACCTTC. This codes for CASSAPGQGVIGYTF.

The rearrangement joins TRBV3-1 (or the pseudogene TRBV3-2) to TRBJ2-7; 8 nucleotides match TRBD1. J lost 2 bases, V lost 2 bases, and 5 bases had no gene match. The length of the CDR3 is 15 residues. Germline V gene lookup returns CDR1 LGHDT and CDR2 YNNKEL (reference sequence). CDR3 DNA sequence: TGTGCCAGCAGCCAAAAAGGGACAGGAGCCTACGAGCAGTACTTC. Translated, it gives CASSQKGTGAYEQYF.

This sequence joins TRBV4-2 and TRBJ2-1; 14 positions match TRBD2. V was clipped by 4 bases and J by 8 bases; unmatched bases: 4. CDR3 length: 15 residues. Per germline, CDR1 LGHNA and CDR2 YNFKEQ. CDR3 sequence reads: CASSLGTSGSYEQFF. CDR3 in DNA: TGTGCCAGCAGCCTCGGGACTAGCGGGAGTTATGAGCAGTTCTTC.

The CDR3 DNA is TGTGCCAGCAGCGAGGGACAGGGGGGCCTAGGGGGCCTCCACTTT. This sequence encodes CASSEGQGGLGGLHF. The chain links TRBV27 to TRBJ1-6; 11 bases are shared with TRBD1. The CDR3 sequence is 15 residues long. The V and J ends lost 6 bases and 15 bases, in that order; junction bases with no gene match: 13. Germline V gene data show CDR1 as MNHEY and CDR2 as SMNVEV (reference sequence).

The chain couples TRBV28 to TRBJ2-2, with D maybe TRBD1 (5 bases). The CDR3 loop spans 15 amino acids. V was cut by 3 bases and J by 0 bases, with 8 bases left in between. CDR1 MDHEN and CDR2 SYDVKM come from the germline V gene. CDR3 sequence reads: CASSFSRANTGELFF. DNA for the CDR3: TGTGCCAGCAGTTTCAGCAGGGCGAACACCGGGGAGCTGTTTTTT.

CDR3 in DNA: TGTGCCAGCAGCTGGACAGGGGGCTCTTATGTTGGCAATCAGCCCCAGCATTTT. Translating it yields CASSWTGGSYVGNQPQHF. The V gene is TRBV5-6, the J gene TRBJ1-5; TRBD1 matches at 11 bases. CDR3 length: 18 residues. Germline-derived CDR1 and CDR2 are SGHDT and YYEEEE. V lost 3 bases to trimming and J lost 2 bases; unmatched junction nucleotides: 10.

The chain combines TRBV5-5 with TRBJ2-5; 8 bases agree with TRBD1. There are 15 residues in the CDR3. V shed 5 bases and J 4 bases; nucleotides not matched to a gene: 10. Germline V gene data show CDR1 as SGHKS and CDR2 as YYEKEE (reference sequence). The CDR3 DNA reads TGTGCCAGCAGTTTAACAGGGGGGTCGCGAGAGACCCAGTACTTC. Residues: CASSLTGGSRETQYF.

The J gene is TRBJ2-3, the V gene TRBV11-3; 8 positions match TRBD1. Germline values: CDR1 SGHNT, CDR2 YENEEA. The CDR3 is made up of 16 amino acids. The ends lost 4 bases at V and 4 bases at J; junction bases unmatched: 10. The CDR3 DNA is TGTGCCAGCAGCTCCACCGGACAGGGTTTGGCAGATACGCAGTATTTT. Translation gives CASSSTGQGLADTQYF. Supplemented by reference TRBV11-3 and TRBJ2-3, the full variable domain reads EAGVVQSPRYKIIEKKQPVAFWCNPISGHNTLYWYLQNLGQGPELLIRYENEEAVDDSQLPKDRFSAERLKGVDSTLKIQPAELGDSAVYLCASSSTGQGLADTQYFGPGTRLTVL.

The CDR3 reads CASSFEGPWNTEAFF. CDR3 DNA sequence: TGCGCCAGCAGCTTTGAGGGCCCTTGGAACACTGAAGCTTTCTTT. The rearrangement links TRBV5-1 to TRBJ1-1; D unclear. The germline CDR1 and CDR2 sequences are SGHRS and YFSETQ. The V gene lost 2 bases and the J gene lost 1 base, with 12 bases spanning the gap. This CDR3 is built from 15 residues.

The chain employs TRBV7-2 and TRBJ2-7; D call uncertain. The CDR3 consists of 15 residues. V was cut by 5 bases and J by 0 bases, with 14 bases left in between. Germline V lookup: CDR1 SGHTA, CDR2 FQGNSA. CDR3 nucleotides: TGTGCCAGCAGCAAAGACTGGAGTAACTCCTACGAGCAGTACTTC. It yields the protein CASSKDWSNSYEQYF.

The sample holds one count of this clone. CDR3: CASSFQGREQFF. DNA of the CDR3: TGTGCCAGCAGCTTCCAGGGGCGTGAGCAGTTCTTC. The V gene is TRBV5-5, the J gene TRBJ2-1; maybe TRBD1 (6 bases). V lost 2 bases and J lost 9, with 9 bases in between. The CDR3 has 12 amino acids. Germline CDR1 and CDR2: SGHKS and YYEKEE (reference sequence).

About this clone itself: The sample holds other DNA sequences that translate to the same CDR3. The V call is TRBV7-2, the J call TRBJ2-7; 8 bases are a match to TRBD1. The CDR3 covers 14 residues. Germline assignment: CDR1 SGHTA and CDR2 FQGNSA. The V segment lost 1 base and the J segment 1 base; nucleotides outside the gene matches: 0. In nucleotides, the CDR3 is TGTGCCAGCAGCTTAGACAGGGGGTCCTACGAGCAGTACTTC. This sequence encodes CASSLDRGSYEQYF.

The chain joins TRBV28 to TRBJ1-5; perhaps TRBD1 as D (5 bases). Germline values: CDR1 MDHEN, CDR2 SYDVKM. This CDR3 spans 15 amino acids. V was pared by 7 bases and J by 3 bases, with 16 bases between. CDR3: CASTPGGGVNQPQHF. In DNA form, the CDR3 reads TGTGCCAGCACGCCTGGGGGAGGGGTCAATCAGCCCCAGCATTTT.